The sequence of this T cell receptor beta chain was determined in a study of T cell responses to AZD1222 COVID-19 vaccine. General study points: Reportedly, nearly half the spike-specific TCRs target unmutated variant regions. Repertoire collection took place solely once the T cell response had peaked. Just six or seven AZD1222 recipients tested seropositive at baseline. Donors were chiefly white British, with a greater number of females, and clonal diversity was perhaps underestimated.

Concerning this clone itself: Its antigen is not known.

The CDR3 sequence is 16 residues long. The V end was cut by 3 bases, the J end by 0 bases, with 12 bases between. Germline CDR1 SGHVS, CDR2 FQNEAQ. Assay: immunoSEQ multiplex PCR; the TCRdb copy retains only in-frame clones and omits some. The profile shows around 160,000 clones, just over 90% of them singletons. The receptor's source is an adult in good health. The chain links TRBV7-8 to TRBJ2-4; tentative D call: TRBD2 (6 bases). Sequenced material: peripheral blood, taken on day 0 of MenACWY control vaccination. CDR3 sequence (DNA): TGTGCCAGCAGCTTCCTGCCGGGACTAGCCAAAAACATTCAGTACTTC. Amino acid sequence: CASSFLPGLAKNIQYF.